These 21 T cell receptor beta chains were sequenced from one sample in a study of blood T cells in healthy people across ages. Primed by a sample-barcoded 5' primer and a J-beta primer mix, a second PCR proceeded for about 7 to 11 cycles. Via MiXCR, TCRdb re-called the 5' RACE reads, giving one row per CDR3 protein. Of about 800,000 distinct CDR3 sequences listed, 20% to 30% are singletons. This sample also belongs to another study, concerning T cells of mothers and their children.

Material: blood. Receptors originate from a boy aged 5-17 years in good health.

The chain uses TRBV20-1 and TRBJ2-7; 7 nucleotides match TRBD2. Germline assignment: CDR1 DFQATT and CDR2 SNEGSKA (reference sequence). Trimming at V came to 0 bases and at J to 2 bases, leaving 13 bases not matched to a gene. This CDR3 is 17 amino acids long. Here the CDR3 reads CSARDSLRLADAYEQYF. CDR3 sequence (DNA): TGCAGTGCTAGAGATTCTCTCCGACTAGCAGATGCCTACGAGCAGTACTTC.

This clonotype was counted between two and nine times. This chain uses TRBV19 with TRBJ2-2; no firm D call. The CDR3 loop spans 15 amino acids. Germline V gives CDR1 LNHDA, CDR2 SQIVND (reference sequence). Between the trimmed V and J ends, which lost 1 base and 0 bases, there was a span of 6 bases. CDR3: CASSIAAANTGELFF. Written as DNA, the CDR3 is TGTGCCAGTAGTATAGCGGCGGCGAACACCGGGGAGCTGTTTTTT.

In this sample, this clonotype turned up a few times. The V and J genes are TRBV7-9 and TRBJ2-5; TRBD2 matches 9 bases. The J call is doubtful: the DNA matches TRBJ2-7 better. CDR1 SEHNR and CDR2 FQNEAQ come from the germline V gene (reference sequence). The CDR3 spans 16 residues. The CDR3 DNA sequence: TGTGCCAGCAGGCCAGGGGGTAGCGGGAGCTACAACGAGCAGTACTTC. Its translation: CASRPGGSGSYNEQYF.

Only a few counts were recorded for this clonotype. The chain combines TRBV20-1 with TRBJ2-1, with D perhaps TRBD1 or TRBD2 (5 bases each). The J call may be wrong; the DNA end is better matched by TRBJ2-7. The CDR3 is 14 amino acids. Germline V gene lookup returns CDR1 DFQATT and CDR2 SNEGSKA (reference sequence). This CDR3 reads CSAMPGADTYEQYF. The DNA for the CDR3 is TGCAGTGCTATGCCCGGGGCGGACACCTACGAGCAGTACTTC.

The rearrangement uses TRBV3-1 and TRBJ2-4; D uncertain. The CDR3 is made up of 17 amino acids. Germline CDR1 reads LGHDT; CDR2 reads YNNKEL (reference sequence). V lost 4 bases and J lost 0, with 16 bases in between. CDR3 DNA: TGTGCCAGCAGCCCTCAAAAGGGATCCCTAGCCAAAAACATTCAGTACTTC. This sequence encodes CASSPQKGSLAKNIQYF.

This clonotype has a count of ten or more. This rearrangement joins TRBV20-1 to TRBJ2-4; possible D gene TRBD1, 5 bases. The CDR3 is made up of 17 amino acids. Trimming removed 0 bases from V and 5 bases from J, with 20 bases in between. The V gene's germline CDR1 is DFQATT and CDR2 SNEGSKA (reference sequence). Here the CDR3 reads CSARDILGPPLQNIQYF. For the CDR3, the DNA is TGCAGTGCTAGAGATATTTTGGGGCCTCCGCTCCAAAACATTCAGTACTTC.

This clonotype came up a few times. The V gene is TRBV24-1, the J gene TRBJ2-7; no reliable D call. The J call could be wrong; TRBJ2-1 is a better fit for the DNA end. The V gene's germline CDR1 is KGHDR and CDR2 SFDVKD. The CDR3 sequence is 13 residues long. CDR3 in amino acids: CATSEAANNEQFF. The CDR3 nucleotides read TGTGCCACCAGTGAGGCCGCTAACAATGAGCAGTTCTTC.

J is TRBJ2-5 and V is TRBV6-5; 8 bases fit TRBD1. CDR1 MNHEY and CDR2 SVGAGI come from the germline V gene. V was pared by 7 bases and J by 6 bases, with 10 bases of the junction left unmatched. The CDR3 sequence is 14 residues long. The CDR3 coding sequence is TGTGCCAGCACGGCCCCAGGGGGCCTAAAGACCCAGTACTTC. Residues: CASTAPGGLKTQYF.

The chain carries TRBV29-1 and TRBJ1-1, with 8 bases identical to TRBD1. CDR3 size: 11 residues. J gave up 10 bases and V 5 bases, and 6 bases lay outside the gene matches. Germline V CDR1 and CDR2: SQVTM, ANQGSEA. CDR3 nucleotides: TGCAGCGTTCGACAGGGGCTGGGAGCTTTCTTT. Amino acid sequence: CSVRQGLGAFF.

This chain joins TRBV2 and TRBJ2-5; no clear D. Germline V gene sequence: CDR1 SNHLY, CDR2 FYNNEI. Trimming left V 6 bases short and J 5 bases short, with 16 bases between. The CDR3 is 14 amino acids. The CDR3 DNA reads TGTGCCAGCAGAGACCCTCGCAAAGAGGAGACCCAGTACTTC. It specifies CASRDPRKEETQYF.

CDR3 sequence: CASSGGARNEQFF. CDR3 coding DNA: TGTGCCAGCAGCGGGGGGGCGAGGAATGAGCAGTTCTTC. The chain links TRBV6-2 or TRBV6-3 to TRBJ2-1, with 8 bases aligning to TRBD2. Germline V gives CDR1 MNHEY, CDR2 SVGEGT. J gave up 7 bases and V 6 bases, and 5 bases lay outside the gene matches. This CDR3 region has 13 residues.

In this sample, this clonotype turned up a few times. The chain links TRBV29-1 to TRBJ2-7; D not resolved. The V gene's germline CDR1 is SQVTM and CDR2 ANQGSEA. The CDR3 is made up of 12 amino acids. V was cut by 4 bases and J by 3 bases, with 10 bases left in between. CDR3 bases: TGCAGCGTTGCAGCGCGCGGCTACGAGCAGTACTTC. Residues: CSVAARGYEQYF.

As for this clonotype: A read error may be the cause here, since a much bigger clone is one base away. The chain has TRBV3-1 and TRBJ2-3, with D possibly matching TRBD1 (5 bases). CDR3 length: 10 residues. Germline CDR1 and CDR2: LGHDT and YNNKEL (reference sequence). CDR3 nucleotides: TGTGCCAGCAGTACAGGTACGCAGTATTTT. Translation: CASSTGTQYF.

The rearrangement uses TRBV29-1 and TRBJ2-7, with D perhaps TRBD1 (6 bases). V dropped 0 bases and J dropped 5 bases, with 11 bases sitting between them. Germline V gene data show CDR1 as SQVTM and CDR2 as ANQGSEA. The CDR3 loop spans 13 amino acids. The CDR3 nucleotides are TGCAGCGTTGAAGATTTGGGGGCGGACGAGCAGTACTTC. It specifies CSVEDLGADEQYF.

The CDR3 region is CSVAGTITEAFF. CDR3 DNA sequence: TGCAGCGTTGCAGGGACAATCACTGAAGCTTTCTTT. The V gene is TRBV29-1, the J gene TRBJ1-1; TRBD1 is a possible D gene (6 bases). Germline V gene sequence: CDR1 SQVTM, CDR2 ANQGSEA. This CDR3 has 12 amino acids. With 4 bases removed from V and 4 bases from J, the gap between germline ends came to 10 bases.

The V and J genes are TRBV4-3 and TRBJ2-2; possibly TRBD1 for D (5 bases). The ends were cut back, 1 base at V and 6 bases at J, with 15 bases in the middle. This CDR3 spans 16 amino acids. The V gene's germline CDR1 is LGHNA and CDR2 YSLEER. The CDR3 region is CASSQGEQVAAGELFF. Here the CDR3 DNA reads TGCGCCAGCAGCCAAGGGGAACAGGTGGCGGCCGGGGAGCTGTTTTTT.

The chain is built from TRBV12-3 or TRBV12-4 and TRBJ1-1; tentative D call: TRBD1 (5 bases). Trimming left V 3 bases short and J 1 base short, with 9 bases between. The CDR3 is 14 amino acids. The CDR3 coding sequence is TGTGCCAGCAGTTTTGGACAATGGAACACTGAAGCTTTCTTT. Residues: CASSFGQWNTEAFF.

The chain carries TRBV5-1 and TRBJ2-1; D gene ambiguous. The germline V gene encodes CDR1 SGHRS and CDR2 YFSETQ. The CDR3 sequence is 12 residues long. V lost 2 bases and J 8 bases, leaving 8 bases between the germline ends. CDR3 protein: CASSFTWDEQFF. CDR3 in DNA: TGCGCCAGCAGCTTTACCTGGGATGAGCAGTTCTTC.

About this clonotype: This CDR3 fails to terminate in the conserved phenylalanine or tryptophan, so it likely reflects a read error. V is TRBV5-1 and J is TRBJ2-5; perhaps D is TRBD1 or TRBD2 (5 bases each). The better agreement between TRBJ2-1 and the DNA end casts doubt on the J call. Germline-derived CDR1 and CDR2 are SGHRS and YFSETQ. The CDR3 has 16 amino acids. CDR3 nucleotide sequence: TGCGCCAGCAACTTGGGTGGGGGAAGCTCCTACAATGAGCAGTTCCTC. It codes for CASNLGGGSSYNEQFL.

Only a few counts were recorded for this clonotype. This sequence joins TRBV29-1 and TRBJ1-1, with 9 bases matching TRBD1. The germline CDR1 and CDR2 sequences are SQVTM and ANQGSEA. This CDR3 contains 14 residues. V lost 4 bases to trimming and J lost 4 bases; unmatched junction nucleotides: 7. The CDR3 reads CSVAGTGISTEAFF. Written as DNA, the CDR3 is TGCAGCGTTGCCGGGACAGGGATTTCCACTGAAGCTTTCTTT.

In DNA form, the CDR3 reads TGTGCCATCAGTGAGTCGGAAACCTCCTACAATGAGCAGTTCTTC. Translating gives CAISESETSYNEQFF. The J gene is TRBJ2-1, the V gene TRBV10-3; D is unclear. CDR1 ENHRY and CDR2 SYGVKD come from the germline V gene. CDR3 size: 15 residues. Trimming pared 0 bases from V and 0 bases from J, leaving 6 bases between.